This T cell receptor (beta chain) derives from a study of cytotoxic CD8 clonotypes in ibrutinib-treated CLL. Germline V gene data show CDR1 as SGHRS and CDR2 as YFSETQ. The CDR3 totals 13 residues. V was shortened by 2 bases and J by 8 bases, with 11 bases between the two germline ends. General study results and limits: The study found public clonotypes uncommon, contracting or stable on treatment.

This clone has a single count. Antigen unknown. Clones were read by immunoSEQ multiplex PCR, and TCRdb kept only the in-frame ones, dropping some. The sample lists about 76,000 clones, 85% to 90% occurring once. V and J are TRBV5-1 and TRBJ2-1; no firm D call. Sequencing used PBMCs, obtained before ibrutinib treatment. The sequence came from a human donor with chronic lymphocytic leukemia. The CDR3 loop is CASSFRPGDEQFF. The CDR3 bases are TGCGCCAGCAGCTTTCGGCCTGGGGATGAGCAGTTCTTC.